This TCR beta chain is from a study of graft-versus-host responses after intestinal transplantation. Study at large: Uniformly, recipients were administered anti-thymocyte globulin induction with subsequent tacrolimus and steroids for around three years. Study-wide points: Within allografts, high graft-versus-host to host-versus-graft clonal ratios were seen among patients with graft-donor T cell macrochimerism.

V lost 2 bases and J lost 3, with 16 bases in between. The CDR3 sequence is 16 residues long. The germline CDR1 and CDR2 sequences are SGDLS and YYNGEE. This clone was observed once. Its target is not known. Data came from immunoSEQ multiplex PCR; TCRdb stores just in-frame clones and leaves some out. This sample carries about 4,000 clones, approximately 70% of them seen once, and the ten largest clones take 7% to 8%. Graft tissue was processed to release intraepithelial and lamina propria lymphocytes. This receptor was identified in a human patient who received an intestinal transplant, so some T cells may come from the graft donor. V usage is TRBV9 and J usage is TRBJ2-3; D possibly corresponds to TRBD2 (5 bases). The sample in question was ileum tissue, obtained 17 days after transplant. The chain's CDR3 is CASSVGSTEGTDTQYF. CDR3 nucleotide sequence: TGTGCCAGCAGCGTCGGTAGCACCGAGGGTACAGATACGCAGTATTTT. Together with reference TRBV9 and TRBJ2-3, the CDR3 gives the full variable domain: DSGVTQTPKHLITATGQRVTLRCSPRSGDLSVYWYQQSLDQGLQFLIQYYNGEERAKGNILERFSAQQFPDLHSELNLSSLELGDSALYFCASSVGSTEGTDTQYFGPGTRLTVL.